The 28 T cell receptor beta chains listed next were all sequenced from one sample in a study of blood T cell repertoires in COVID-19. Only in-frame clones appear in the TCRdb table, and some are missing; sequencing was by immunoSEQ multiplex PCR. The sample lists 190,000 or so clones, 80% to 90% seen once, with 0.6% to 1% in the top ten. Sequenced input: peripheral blood. The receptors derive from a woman in her sixties or seventies with acute or convalescent COVID-19.

The rearrangement uses TRBV11-3 and TRBJ2-4; D might be TRBD1 (6 bases). The CDR3 has 15 residues. V gave up 5 bases and J gave up 3 bases, with 14 bases separating them. Germline V gene data show CDR1 as SGHNT and CDR2 as YENEEA. The chain's CDR3 is CASSPQGWDKNIQYF. The CDR3 DNA sequence: TGTGCCAGCAGCCCCCAGGGGTGGGACAAAAACATTCAGTACTTC.

This clone was counted once. V gene TRBV6-5 combines with J gene TRBJ1-6, with TRBD1 matching over 7 bases. CDR1 is MNHEY, CDR2 SVGAGI, per germline. The CDR3 covers 15 residues. V trimming: 9 bases; J trimming: 7 bases; junction bases outside the gene matches: 12. The CDR3 nucleotides read TGTGCCAGTTGGACAGGACCACAGTTCAATTCACCCCTCCACTTT. The encoded protein is CASWTGPQFNSPLHF.

The genes are TRBV13 and TRBJ2-7, with 14 bases identical to TRBD2. Germline CDR1 is PRHDT and CDR2 is FYEKMQ (reference sequence). This CDR3 spans 17 amino acids. The V and J ends lost 5 bases and 1 base, in that order; junction bases with no gene match: 7. The CDR3 bases are TGTGCCAGCAGCCGCCGACTAGCGGGAGGGCCTTCCTACGAGCAGTACTTC. Amino acids: CASSRRLAGGPSYEQYF.

This clone appeared a few times. The chain links TRBV4-3 to TRBJ1-1; possibly TRBD1 for D (5 bases). This CDR3 is 15 amino acids long. Germline CDR1 reads LGHNA; CDR2 reads YSLEER. Trimming stripped 1 base from V and 4 bases from J, with 13 bases between. The CDR3 sequence is CASSQGIPGSTEAFF. In DNA form, the CDR3 reads TGCGCCAGCAGCCAAGGTATCCCAGGGTCCACTGAAGCTTTCTTT.

This clone appeared a single time. The V and J genes are TRBV19 and TRBJ2-7; weak D call: TRBD2 (5 bases). V was pared by 0 bases and J by 0 bases, with 9 bases between. There are 15 residues in the CDR3. Germline CDR1 is LNHDA and CDR2 is SQIVND (reference sequence). The CDR3 region is CASSIDAGGSYEQYF. The CDR3 nucleotides are TGTGCCAGTAGTATAGATGCAGGAGGCTCCTACGAGCAGTACTTC.

In its sample, this clone was seen once. The chain is built from TRBV9 and TRBJ2-1; 14 nucleotides align to TRBD2. V lost 4 bases, J lost 4 bases, and 4 bases stayed unmatched. Germline values: CDR1 SGDLS, CDR2 YYNGEE. The CDR3 loop spans 16 amino acids. CDR3 bases: TGTGCCAGCAGCAGGGGACTAGCGGGAGATTACAATGAGCAGTTCTTC. This gives the protein CASSRGLAGDYNEQFF.

This chain uses TRBV6-5 with TRBJ1-5, with 9 bases matching TRBD1. Germline-derived CDR1 and CDR2 are MNHEY and SVGAGI. This CDR3 comprises 15 residues. With V trimmed by 4 bases and J by 3 bases, 4 bases remained unmatched. DNA of the CDR3: TGTGCCAGCAGTTCTCTACAGGGGGCCAATCAGCCCCAGCATTTT. Residues: CASSSLQGANQPQHF.

The rearrangement uses TRBV7-9 and TRBJ1-1; 11 bases are shared with TRBD1. Germline assignment: CDR1 SEHNR and CDR2 FQNEAQ (reference sequence). The CDR3 has 15 residues. Trimming removed 1 base from V and 7 bases from J; junction bases left unmatched: 5. CDR3: CASSLDGTGGVEAFF. CDR3 bases: TGTGCCAGCAGCTTAGACGGGACAGGGGGTGTTGAAGCTTTCTTT.

The V call is TRBV18, the J call TRBJ2-5; 8 bases are shared with TRBD1. CDR1 and CDR2 (germline): KGHSH, LQKENI. The V segment lost 2 bases and the J segment 4 bases; nucleotides outside the gene matches: 6. The CDR3 sequence is 15 residues long. The CDR3: CASSPFVDRGETQYF. CDR3 coding DNA: TGTGCCAGCTCACCATTTGTTGACAGGGGAGAGACCCAGTACTTC. Drawing the rest from reference TRBV18 and TRBJ2-5, the complete variable domain is NAGVMQNPRHLVRRRGQEARLRCSPMKGHSHVYWYRQLPEEGLKFMVYLQKENIIDESGMPKERFSAEFPKEGPSILRIQQVVRGDSAAYFCASSPFVDRGETQYFGPGTRLLVL.

The chain uses TRBV12-3 or TRBV12-4 and TRBJ2-5; D remains unclear. Trimming removed 5 bases from V and 3 bases from J, with 4 bases in between. The CDR3 runs 11 residues. CDR3 region: CASSQEETQYF. The CDR3 DNA reads TGTGCCAGCAGTCAGGAAGAGACCCAGTACTTC.

The chain is built from TRBV7-8 and TRBJ2-7, with 9 positions matching TRBD1. The V gene end was trimmed by 7 bases and the J gene end by 5 bases; junction bases not matched to a gene: 9. The CDR3 is 14 amino acids. Germline CDR1 is SGHVS and CDR2 is FQNEAQ. CDR3 protein: CASTDRGQVDEQYF. The CDR3, as DNA: TGTGCCAGCACGGACAGGGGACAAGTGGACGAGCAGTACTTC.

The rearrangement joins TRBV4-3 to TRBJ2-7; 10 bases are a match to TRBD2. CDR1 LGHNA and CDR2 YSLEER come from the germline V gene. CDR3 size: 15 residues. Trimming cost V 3 bases and J 5 bases; bases outside gene matches: 7. For the CDR3, the DNA is TGCGCCAGCAGCCACCAAGCGGGAGGGAGGAACGAGCAGTACTTC. Protein product: CASSHQAGGRNEQYF.

This clone was recorded a few times. This chain joins TRBV12-3 or TRBV12-4 and TRBJ1-1; TRBD1 matches at 8 bases. CDR3 length: 13 amino acids. Germline trimming cut 5 bases from V and 4 bases from J; bases unmatched to any gene: 3. CDR3 amino acids: CASSETGVTEAFF. Here the CDR3 DNA reads TGTGCCAGCAGTGAGACAGGGGTCACTGAAGCTTTCTTT.

This clone showed up just a few times. The CDR3 is CASSPVLNSYNSPLHF. The CDR3 DNA is TGTGCCAGCAGTCCCGTCCTAAACTCCTATAATTCACCCCTCCACTTT. This sequence joins TRBV27 and TRBJ1-6; D remains unclear. Trimming pared 5 bases from V and 0 bases from J, leaving 11 bases between. Germline V gene lookup returns CDR1 MNHEY and CDR2 SMNVEV (reference sequence). This CDR3 comprises 16 residues.

This chain connects TRBV3-1 (or the pseudogene TRBV3-2) to TRBJ2-2; D uncertain. Trimming stripped 1 base from V and 4 bases from J, with 10 bases between. This CDR3 has 15 amino acids. Germline V CDR1 and CDR2: LGHDT, YNNKEL (reference sequence). The CDR3 protein is CASSQVQVRTGELFF. In DNA, the CDR3 is TGTGCCAGCAGCCAAGTGCAGGTCCGCACCGGGGAGCTGTTTTTT.

This clone has a handful of counts. The V call is TRBV25-1, the J call TRBJ2-6; TRBD1 is a possible D gene (5 bases). The CDR3 spans 16 residues. Trimming stripped 3 bases from V and 0 bases from J, with 9 bases between. Germline values: CDR1 MGHDK, CDR2 SYGVNS. CDR3 in DNA: TGTGCCAGCAGTGACAGACAGTCCTCTGGGGCCAACGTCCTGACTTTC. This gives the protein CASSDRQSSGANVLTF. Complete variable domain (other parts from reference TRBV25-1 and TRBJ2-6): EADIYQTPRYLVIGTGKKITLECSQTMGHDKMYWYQQDPGMELHLIHYSYGVNSTEKGDLSSESTVSRIRTEHFPLTLESARPSHTSQYLCASSDRQSSGANVLTFGAGSRLTVL.

V gene TRBV12-3 or TRBV12-4 combines with J gene TRBJ2-4; possibly TRBD1 for D (5 bases). Trimming pared 4 bases from V and 14 bases from J, leaving 15 bases between. This CDR3 has 12 residues. The CDR3 DNA sequence: TGTGCCAGCAGTTCTAGTGAGACAGAGAAGTACTTC. This codes for CASSSSETEKYF.

This sequence joins TRBV5-4 and TRBJ1-3; D is uncertain. The CDR3 loop spans 16 amino acids. Trimming shortened V by 1 base and J by 2 bases, and 13 bases separated the two germline ends. Germline values: CDR1 SGHNT, CDR2 YYREEE (reference sequence). The CDR3 nucleotides are TGTGCCAGCAGCTTGAGTCCCAGAGGCCCTGGAAACACCATATATTTT. This codes for CASSLSPRGPGNTIYF.

The DNA for the CDR3 is TGTGCCAGCAGCCTGGGACAGGCAAACACCGGGGAGCTGTTTTTT. This sequence encodes CASSLGQANTGELFF. The rearrangement links TRBV7-2 to TRBJ2-2; TRBD1 matches 8 bases. The CDR3 loop spans 15 amino acids. V dropped 5 bases and J dropped 2; count of bases not matched to a gene: 4. Germline CDR1 SGHTA, CDR2 FQGNSA. Based on the CDR3 plus reference TRBV7-2 and TRBJ2-2, the full variable domain is GAGVSQSPSNKVTEKGKDVELRCDPISGHTALYWYRQSLGQGLEFLIYFQGNSAPDKSGLPSDRFSAERTGGSVSTLTIQRTQQEDSAVYLCASSLGQANTGELFFGEGSRLTVL.

CDR3 DNA sequence: TGTGCCAGCAGTTTAAGGGGGATTCGCAATCAGCCCCAGCATTTT. Translating gives CASSLRGIRNQPQHF. This chain joins TRBV28 and TRBJ1-5, with D perhaps matching TRBD1 (6 bases). The V gene's germline CDR1 is MDHEN and CDR2 SYDVKM. The CDR3 length is 15 residues. V dropped 2 bases and J dropped 2 bases, with 10 bases sitting between them. Combining the CDR3 with reference TRBV28 and TRBJ1-5 gives the whole variable domain DVKVTQSSRYLVKRTGEKVFLECVQDMDHENMFWYRQDPGLGLRLIYFSYDVKMKEKGDIPEGYSVSREKKERFSLILESASTNQTSMYLCASSLRGIRNQPQHFGDGTRLSIL.

The rearrangement uses TRBV29-1 and TRBJ2-7; tentatively, D is TRBD1 (6 bases). There are 11 residues in the CDR3. Germline lookup yields CDR1 SQVTM and CDR2 ANQGSEA. Between the trimmed V and J ends, which lost 4 bases and 3 bases, there was a span of 7 bases. The CDR3 region is CSVAQGYEQYF. As DNA, the CDR3 is TGCAGCGTTGCACAGGGCTACGAGCAGTACTTC.

V is TRBV12-5 and J is TRBJ2-3; 8 bases align to TRBD1. Per the germline V gene, CDR1 is LGHNT and CDR2 is FRNRAP. The J segment lost 4 bases and the V segment lost 3 bases, leaving 0 bases of the junction unmatched. The CDR3 extends over 13 amino acids. The CDR3: CASGLQGADTQYF. The CDR3 nucleotides are TGTGCTAGTGGTTTACAGGGGGCAGATACGCAGTATTTT.

The CDR3 DNA sequence: TGTGCCAGCAGTTACTCGACTATCTACACCGGGGAGCTGTTTTTT. It specifies CASSYSTIYTGELFF. This chain links TRBV6-2 or TRBV6-3 with TRBJ2-2, with a tentative D call TRBD2 (5 bases). CDR1 is MNHEY, CDR2 SVGEGT, per germline. Trimming took off 0 bases at V and 3 bases at J, with 8 bases between the two ends. The CDR3 spans 15 residues.

A single count supports this clone. The V and J genes are TRBV7-9 and TRBJ1-2; 9 bases align to TRBD1. The V gene's germline CDR1 is SEHNR and CDR2 FQNEAQ (reference sequence). Trimming took 4 bases from V and 6 from J; bases not matched to a gene: 12. CDR3 length: 16 residues. CDR3 loop: CASSSDPGTGSHGYTF. The CDR3 nucleotides are TGTGCCAGCAGCTCCGACCCCGGGACAGGGAGCCATGGCTACACCTTC.

This clone was found a few times. The chain recombines TRBV3-1 (or the pseudogene TRBV3-2) with TRBJ2-2; D not certain. Germline CDR1 and CDR2: LGHDT and YNNKEL (reference sequence). The CDR3 sequence is 14 residues long. V lost 4 bases and J 1 base, leaving 7 bases between the germline ends. The CDR3 bases are TGTGCCAGCAGCCCTCTCTTGAACACCGGGGAGCTGTTTTTT. Translated: CASSPLLNTGELFF.

This chain links TRBV23-1 with TRBJ1-6; D is undetermined. TRBV23-1 is labeled an ORF, and its function is uncertain. This CDR3 spans 14 amino acids. V was pared by 8 bases and J by 9 bases, with 17 bases between. The CDR3 loop reads CASVQEGGCSPLHF. CDR3 DNA sequence: TGCGCCAGCGTTCAGGAGGGCGGTTGTTCACCCCTCCACTTT.

The chain couples TRBV19 to TRBJ2-2, with 10 bases identical to TRBD1. The CDR3 has 17 amino acids. V lost 5 bases, J lost 3 bases, and 9 bases stayed unmatched. The germline V gene has CDR1 LNHDA and CDR2 SQIVND (reference sequence). Here the CDR3 reads CASSALDRGRYTGELFF. The CDR3, as DNA: TGTGCCAGTAGTGCCTTAGACAGGGGGCGTTACACCGGGGAGCTGTTTTTT.

This chain joins TRBV20-1 and TRBJ1-6; a weak D match, TRBD1 (6 bases). Trimming removed 3 bases at V and 9 bases at J, with 12 bases between. CDR3 size: 13 residues. CDR1 and CDR2 from the germline V gene are DFQATT and SNEGSKA (reference sequence). The CDR3 here is CSASTGGLSPLHF. The CDR3 nucleotides are TGCAGTGCTAGTACCGGGGGGCTTTCACCCCTCCACTTT.